Below, 17 T cell receptor beta chains from the same sample are listed, as sequenced in a study of a mutant IDH1 vaccine in newly diagnosed glioma. Generated by immunoSEQ multiplex PCR, the TCRdb table keeps only in-frame clones and is missing some. The table has some 60,000 clones, roughly 80% seen once; the top ten hold about 3.7%. No antigen has been identified for these receptors. Time point: week 11, during vaccination. Each dose delivered 300 ug of mutant IDH1 20-mer peptide subcutaneously with imiquimod. The sample consisted of PBMCs, taken from a glioma patient whose treatment included an IDH1 peptide vaccine. The receptors originated from a man younger than 40 with glioma.

The rearrangement joins TRBV7-2 to TRBJ1-1; D gene uncertain. This CDR3 has 14 amino acids. Germline loops: CDR1 SGHTA, CDR2 FQGNSA. V was cut by 1 base and J by 5 bases, with 11 bases left in between. CDR3: CASSLGTSWTEAFF. In nucleotides, the CDR3 is TGTGCCAGCAGCTTAGGGACTTCGTGGACTGAAGCTTTCTTT. The complete variable domain, with remaining parts taken from reference TRBV7-2 and TRBJ1-1, reads GAGVSQSPSNKVTEKGKDVELRCDPISGHTALYWYRQSLGQGLEFLIYFQGNSAPDKSGLPSDRFSAERTGGSVSTLTIQRTQQEDSAVYLCASSLGTSWTEAFFGQGTRLTVV.

The genes are TRBV18 and TRBJ2-3; D remains ambiguous. Germline loops: CDR1 KGHSH, CDR2 LQKENI. V shed 2 bases and J shed 1 base, with 37 bases lying between them. The CDR3 is made up of 24 amino acids. The CDR3 reads CASSPLRSVARPLGPQQRTDTQYF. The CDR3 coding sequence is TGTGCCAGCTCACCATTGAGAAGTGTAGCTAGACCCCTCGGCCCCCAACAACGCACAGATACGCAGTATTTT.

V and J are TRBV5-1 and TRBJ2-5; D possibly corresponds to TRBD1 (5 bases). The germline CDR1 and CDR2 sequences are SGHRS and YFSETQ. V dropped 5 bases and J dropped 1 base, with 18 bases sitting between them. CDR3 length: 16 amino acids. The CDR3 DNA follows: TGCGCCAGCAGGTGGGGCCCCATCGGCACCCAAGAGACCCAGTACTTC. It is translated as CASRWGPIGTQETQYF.

J is TRBJ2-7 and V is TRBV7-9; 9 bases map to TRBD2. The CDR3 has 19 residues. Trimming took 4 bases from V and 3 from J; bases not matched to a gene: 19. Per the germline V gene, CDR1 is SEHNR and CDR2 is FQNEAQ (reference sequence). The CDR3 here is CASSSNNPPRGGISYEQYF. The CDR3 bases are TGTGCCAGCAGCTCTAATAATCCCCCGCGGGGGGGGATCAGCTACGAGCAGTACTTC.

The rearrangement uses TRBV4-2 and TRBJ2-7; TRBD2 matches at 8 bases. Trimming took 0 bases from V and 1 from J; bases not matched to a gene: 5. The CDR3 extends over 16 amino acids. CDR1 and CDR2 (germline): LGHNA, YNFKEQ. Written as DNA, the CDR3 is TGTGCCAGCAGCCAAGATCTTGAGCGGGGGTCCTACGAGCAGTACTTC. Its protein product is CASSQDLERGSYEQYF.

CDR3 region: CASRTRTDETQYF. As DNA, the CDR3 is TGTGCCAGCAGGACAAGGACGGATGAGACCCAGTACTTC. The chain links TRBV5-5 to TRBJ2-5; D unresolved. The V gene lost 5 bases and the J gene lost 5 bases, with 13 bases spanning the gap. Per germline, CDR1 SGHKS and CDR2 YYEKEE (reference sequence). The CDR3 sequence is 13 residues long.

The chain links TRBV10-3 to TRBJ2-7; 9 nucleotides align to TRBD1. After removal of 11 bases from V and 4 bases from J, the junction contained 6 bases not matched to a gene. This CDR3 has 12 amino acids. In germline, CDR1 is ENHRY, CDR2 SYGVKD. The CDR3 sequence is CAVGQGNYEQYF. CDR3 nucleotides: TGTGCCGTGGGACAGGGAAATTACGAGCAGTACTTC.

Regarding this clone: The same CDR3 is also encoded by other DNA sequences in this sample. This rearrangement joins TRBV27 to TRBJ1-6; 7 nucleotides match TRBD1. The germline gives CDR1 MNHEY, CDR2 SMNVEV (reference sequence). After removal of 5 bases from V and 7 bases from J, the junction contained 5 bases not matched to a gene. The CDR3 totals 14 residues. The CDR3 bases are TGTGCCAGCAGTATGGGACAGCAGAATTCACCCCTCCACTTT. It is translated as CASSMGQQNSPLHF.

The chain links TRBV5-1 to TRBJ1-2; D possibly corresponds to TRBD1 (6 bases). CDR3 size: 15 residues. V was trimmed by 4 bases and J by 4 bases, leaving 17 bases between them. Looked up from germline, CDR1 is SGHRS and CDR2 is YFSETQ. CDR3 amino acids: CASSQESNRAYGYTF. In DNA form, the CDR3 reads TGCGCCAGCAGCCAAGAATCGAACAGGGCCTATGGCTACACCTTC.

The genes are TRBV28 and TRBJ2-1, with D unresolved. The CDR3 has 11 amino acids. Trimming removed 3 bases from V and 5 bases from J, with 2 bases in between. Germline CDR1 is MDHEN and CDR2 is SYDVKM. The CDR3: CASSFHNEQFF. CDR3 nucleotide sequence: TGTGCCAGCAGTTTTCACAATGAGCAGTTCTTC.

The rearrangement joins TRBV9 to TRBJ1-4; D uncertain. The V end was cut by 5 bases, the J end by 10 bases, with 12 bases between. The CDR3 has 12 amino acids. Germline CDR1 reads SGDLS; CDR2 reads YYNGEE. The DNA for the CDR3 is TGTGCCAGCAGGTCCGAGGCTGGAAAACTGTTTTTT. Translated, it gives CASRSEAGKLFF. The full variable domain, its missing parts supplied by reference TRBV9 and TRBJ1-4, is DSGVTQTPKHLITATGQRVTLRCSPRSGDLSVYWYQQSLDQGLQFLIQYYNGEERAKGNILERFSAQQFPDLHSELNLSSLELGDSALYFCASRSEAGKLFFGSGTQLSVL.

Only a few counts were recorded for this clone. The CDR3 nucleotides read TGCGCCAGCAGCTTAAGTAACAGGAACACCGGGGAGCTGTTTTTT. It encodes CASSLSNRNTGELFF. This chain links TRBV5-1 with TRBJ2-2; no definite D call. V was cut by 2 bases and J by 1 base, with 9 bases left in between. Germline V CDR1 and CDR2: SGHRS, YFSETQ. The CDR3 extends over 15 amino acids.

This chain uses TRBV5-1 with TRBJ1-3, with D perhaps matching TRBD1 (5 bases). The V and J ends lost 1 base and 4 bases respectively, with 15 bases between them. Germline V CDR1 and CDR2: SGHRS, YFSETQ. CDR3 size: 16 residues. DNA for the CDR3: TGCGCCAGCAGCTTGTCACCGGGGGGGACCGGAAACACCATATATTTT. Its translation: CASSLSPGGTGNTIYF.

The rearrangement links TRBV6-1 to TRBJ1-3, with a weak D call TRBD1 (5 bases). This CDR3 is built from 14 residues. Trimming stripped 6 bases from V and 4 bases from J, with 13 bases between. Germline values: CDR1 MNHNS, CDR2 SASEGT. In nucleotides, the CDR3 is TGTGCCAGCAGGGGTCTGGCAGGGGGAAACACCATATATTTT. This gives the protein CASRGLAGGNTIYF.

This chain joins TRBV6-5 and TRBJ1-4, with D tentatively TRBD1 (6 bases). The germline V and J ends were trimmed by 11 bases and 8 bases, with 21 bases remaining between them. Germline V gene lookup returns CDR1 MNHEY and CDR2 SVGAGI. The CDR3 totals 14 residues. The CDR3 here is CAAGTTLPGEKLFF. CDR3 DNA sequence: TGTGCCGCAGGGACAACTTTACCGGGAGAAAAACTGTTTTTT.

The rearrangement links TRBV4-2 to TRBJ2-4; D possibly corresponds to TRBD1 (6 bases). CDR1 is LGHNA and CDR2 is YNFKEQ in the germline V gene. CDR3 length: 16 amino acids. Trimming removed 1 base at V and 3 bases at J, with 13 bases between. CDR3 in amino acids: CASSQGYRVDKNIQYF. The CDR3 nucleotides are TGTGCCAGCAGCCAAGGCTACAGGGTCGACAAAAACATTCAGTACTTC.

The V gene is TRBV4-2, the J gene TRBJ1-1; possible D gene TRBD1, 6 bases. V was trimmed by 5 bases and J by 3 bases, leaving 19 bases between them. The length of the CDR3 is 16 residues. Germline CDR1 is LGHNA and CDR2 is YNFKEQ. The CDR3 region is CASSFPGAGGYTEAFF. In nucleotides, the CDR3 is TGTGCCAGCAGCTTCCCGGGGGCCGGAGGGTACACTGAAGCTTTCTTT.